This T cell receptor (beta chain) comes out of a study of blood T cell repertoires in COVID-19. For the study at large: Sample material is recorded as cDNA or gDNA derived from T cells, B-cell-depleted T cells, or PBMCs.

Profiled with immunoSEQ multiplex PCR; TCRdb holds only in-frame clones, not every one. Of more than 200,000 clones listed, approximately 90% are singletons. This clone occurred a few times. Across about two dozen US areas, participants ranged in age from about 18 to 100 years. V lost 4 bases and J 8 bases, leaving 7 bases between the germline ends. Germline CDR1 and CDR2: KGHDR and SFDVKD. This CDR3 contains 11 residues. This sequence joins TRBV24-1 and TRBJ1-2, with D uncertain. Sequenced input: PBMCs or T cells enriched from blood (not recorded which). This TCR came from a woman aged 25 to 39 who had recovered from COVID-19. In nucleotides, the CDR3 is TGTGCCACCAGTGACATTCAGGGCTACACCTTC. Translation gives CATSDIQGYTF.